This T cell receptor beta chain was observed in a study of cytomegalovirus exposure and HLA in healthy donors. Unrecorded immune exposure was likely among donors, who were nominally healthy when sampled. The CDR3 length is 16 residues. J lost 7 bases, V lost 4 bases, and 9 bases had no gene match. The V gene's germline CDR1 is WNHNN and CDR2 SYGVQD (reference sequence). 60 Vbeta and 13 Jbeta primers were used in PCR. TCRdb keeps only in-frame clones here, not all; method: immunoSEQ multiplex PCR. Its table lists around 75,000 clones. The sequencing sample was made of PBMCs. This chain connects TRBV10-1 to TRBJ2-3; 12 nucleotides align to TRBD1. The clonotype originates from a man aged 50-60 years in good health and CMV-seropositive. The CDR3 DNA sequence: TGCGCCAGCAGTGGGTCAGGGACAGGGGGCCGGAATACGCAGTATTTT. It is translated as CASSGSGTGGRNTQYF.